Listed below are T cell receptor beta chains from one sample, sequenced in a study of regulatory T cells in long-lasting Graves disease. Via MiXCR, TCRdb re-called the multiplex PCR reads, giving one row per CDR3 protein. The sample lists approximately 400,000 distinct CDR3 sequences; about 15% were seen once. The sample was also linked to a second study, of T cells in Graves' hyperthyroidism and ophthalmopathy.

This specimen was peripheral blood mononuclear cells (PBMCs), taken at new diagnosis, from a patient treated with antithyroid drugs. Every receptor here comes from a woman between 25 and 40 years old with Graves disease. CDR3s include the opening cysteine and the closing phenylalanine or tryptophan. Fields, in order: J gene, V gene, D gene, clone size, CDR3 DNA, CDR3 protein. D genes are given only for firm matches. Some rows mark clone size as missing; the rest say once, few, many or name a class of expanded clone.

>TRBJ2-1|TRBV7-9|NA|NA
TGTGCCAGCAGCTTAGGGCTCGGGACTCTCATGGGGAGCAATGAGCAGTTCTTC
CASSLGLGTLMGSNEQFF
>TRBJ1-6|TRBV3-1|NA|few
TGTGCCAGCAGCCAAGAGGGTTCGAATTCACCCCTCCACTTT
CASSQEGSNSPLHF
>TRBJ2-4|TRBV5-1|TRBD2|many
TGCGCCAGCAGCCCCGGGGGGGGCGGTAAAAACATTCAGTACTTC
CASSPGGGGKNIQYF
>TRBJ2-5|TRBV7-2|NA|many
TGTGCCAGCAGTGCAGGGGAGGAGACCCAGTACTTC
CASSAGEETQYF
>TRBJ2-7|TRBV6-2/TRBV6-3|TRBD2|NA
TGTGCCAGCAGTGAATCAGCAGGTAGCGGGGGGACCTACGAGCAGTACTTC
CASSESAGSGGTYEQYF
>TRBJ1-1|TRBV12-3/TRBV12-4|TRBD1|many
TGTGCCAGCAGTTTTGGGACAGGAGGGACTGAAGCTTTCTTT
CASSFGTGGTEAFF
>TRBJ2-7|TRBV6-1|TRBD2|NA
TGTGCCAGCAGCTCAGCGGGACTTTCCTCCTACGAGCAGTACTTC
CASSSAGLSSYEQYF
>TRBJ2-5|TRBV5-1|TRBD2|NA
TGCGCCAGCAGCCCGGTGGGACTAGCGGGCTTACAAGAGACCCAGTACTTC
CASSPVGLAGLQETQYF
>TRBJ2-3|TRBV7-3|NA|NA
TGTGCCAGCAGCTCAGTGGGAGGAGCAGATACGCAGTATTTT
CASSSVGGADTQYF
>TRBJ2-1|TRBV5-1|NA|many
TGCGCCAGCAGCTTGGCCCGAAGCGGTTACAATGAGCAGTTCTTC
CASSLARSGYNEQFF
>TRBJ2-3|TRBV9|NA|NA
TGTGCCAGCAGCGTAGACCCGGAGGCTACGCAGTATTTT
CASSVDPEATQYF
>TRBJ2-7|TRBV28|NA|NA
TGTGCCAGCAGCCTACCGCGCAGACCCTACGAGCAGTACTTC
CASSLPRRPYEQYF
>TRBJ1-1|TRBV7-9|TRBD1|many
TGTGCCAGCAGCCCCCCGGACAGGGGGAAAATTCTGGACACTGAAGCTTTCTTT
CASSPPDRGKILDTEAFF
>TRBJ2-7|TRBV6-1|NA|many
TGTGCCAGCAGTCCAGATTCGGGGCTAAGCGAGCAGTACTTC
CASSPDSGLSEQYF
>TRBJ2-3|TRBV19|NA|NA
TGTGCCAGTAGTATAGTCCTCGGGGACAACACAGATACGCAGTATTTT
CASSIVLGDNTDTQYF
>TRBJ1-4|TRBV6-1|NA|many
TGTGCCAGCAGTCCCCCGGGGTTGATTAATGAAAAACTGTTTTTT
CASSPPGLINEKLFF
>TRBJ2-1|TRBV24-1|TRBD1|few
TGTGCCACCAGTGATTTCCTCCTCCCGGGACAGGGGACCGATGAGCAGTTCTTC
CATSDFLLPGQGTDEQFF
>TRBJ2-7|TRBV20-1|NA|many
TGCAGTGCTACGGACGCCTCCTACGAGCAGTACTTC
CSATDASYEQYF
>TRBJ1-4|TRBV13|NA|many
TGTGCCAGTGGGAGTGCAACTAATGAAAAACTGTTTTTT
CASGSATNEKLFF
>TRBJ2-1|TRBV20-1|TRBD1|NA
TGCAGTGCTAGAGAGACCCGGACAGGGGGCAATGAGCAGTTCTTC
CSARETRTGGNEQFF
>TRBJ1-5|TRBV20-1|NA|few
TGCAGTGCTAGAGGTGGGCAGAATAGCAATCAGCCCCAGCATTTT
CSARGGQNSNQPQHF
>TRBJ2-3|TRBV28|NA|many
TGTGCCAGCAGTCCCGGGACCGCGGAAATTGTTAGCGATACGCAGTATTTT
CASSPGTAEIVSDTQYF